These 28 T cell receptor beta chains were all obtained from the same sample, sequenced in a study of T-cell reconstitution after alpha-beta-depleted transplantation in children. A TCRbeta library incorporating unique molecular identifiers was prepared. TCRdb processed the PCR reads anew with MiXCR; each CDR3 protein has one entry. Counted here are 700,000 to 850,000 distinct CDR3 sequences, 15% to 20% occurring once; the ten biggest clones make up around 4.5%. This specimen was PBMCs, mostly from graft donor cells, taken 360 days after TCRalphabeta/CD19-depleted stem cell transplant. The source is a male patient between 5 and 17 years old who had a stem cell transplant for acute lymphoblastic leukemia, so the T cells may come from the graft donor.

This clonotype has just a few counts. This sequence joins TRBV4-1 and TRBJ2-2; 12 nucleotides match TRBD2. The V segment lost 3 bases and the J segment 5 bases; nucleotides outside the gene matches: 16. The germline V gene has CDR1 MGHRA and CDR2 YSYEKL. The CDR3 consists of 20 residues. This chain's CDR3 is CASSQKGAGLAGSLTGELFF. The DNA for the CDR3 is TGCGCCAGCAGCCAGAAGGGCGCGGGACTAGCGGGCTCTTTGACCGGGGAGCTGTTTTTT.

This clonotype was counted only a few times. The chain uses TRBV10-3 and TRBJ2-7; no firm D call. The CDR3 runs 13 residues. In germline, CDR1 is ENHRY, CDR2 SYGVKD. V was pared by 3 bases and J by 4 bases, with 10 bases between. The CDR3 DNA sequence: TGTGCCATCAGTGAATTCTCCCAATACGAGCAGTACTTC. Translation: CAISEFSQYEQYF.

The rearrangement joins TRBV11-3 to TRBJ2-1, with D possibly TRBD2 on 6 matching bases. V dropped 5 bases and J dropped 3 bases, with 17 bases sitting between them. CDR3 length equals 16 residues. Germline loops: CDR1 SGHNT, CDR2 YENEEA. The CDR3 nucleotides read TGTGCCAGCAGCAAGAACGCCGGGACTGTCTACAATGAGCAGTTCTTC. Protein product: CASSKNAGTVYNEQFF.

The chain links TRBV5-1 to TRBJ2-7; D is unresolved. Trimming shortened V by 0 bases and J by 4 bases, and 8 bases separated the two germline ends. The CDR3 sequence is 13 residues long. Germline CDR1 reads SGHRS; CDR2 reads YFSETQ. The CDR3 sequence: CASSLGFMYEQYF. The CDR3 region has the DNA TGCGCCAGCAGCTTGGGCTTCATGTACGAGCAGTACTTC.

There are many counts of this clonotype. This rearrangement joins TRBV5-1 to TRBJ2-7; D is undetermined. CDR1 is SGHRS, CDR2 YFSETQ, per germline. This CDR3 is built from 12 residues. Between the trimmed V and J ends, which lost 1 base and 7 bases, there was a span of 9 bases. CDR3 in amino acids: CASSLSVGEQYF. The CDR3, as DNA: TGCGCCAGCAGCTTGTCCGTGGGGGAGCAGTACTTC. Using reference TRBV5-1 and TRBJ2-7 for the parts outside the CDR3, the full variable domain is KAGVTQTPRYLIKTRGQQVTLSCSPISGHRSVSWYQQTPGQGLQFLFEYFSETQRNKGNFPGRFSGRQFSNSRSEMNVSTLELGDSALYLCASSLSVGEQYFGPGTRLTVT.

This clonotype showed up many times. The chain has TRBV2 and TRBJ2-5, with D tentatively TRBD1 (5 bases). The CDR3 loop spans 12 amino acids. V was pared by 8 bases and J by 4 bases, with 11 bases between. CDR1 is SNHLY, CDR2 FYNNEI, per germline. The CDR3 coding sequence is TGTGCCAGCGGGGCCCAGGGAGAGACCCAGTACTTC. Protein product: CASGAQGETQYF.

This clonotype was seen a handful of times. At one end the junction does not follow the germline gene, possibly because of a read error. CDR3 loop: CASSVAVWGGRSDEQFF. The CDR3 DNA is TGTGCCAGCAGCGTAGCGGTTTGGGGGGGCAGAAGCGATGAGCAGTTCTTC. This sequence joins TRBV7-2 and TRBJ2-1; D possibly corresponds to TRBD2 (7 bases). The CDR3 length is 17 residues. Germline-derived CDR1 and CDR2 are SGHTA and FQGNSA.

This clonotype showed up many times. The genes are TRBV5-1 and TRBJ2-3; D may be TRBD1 (6 bases). Per germline, CDR1 SGHRS and CDR2 YFSETQ. With 3 bases removed from V and 0 bases from J, the gap between germline ends came to 11 bases. This CDR3 is built from 15 residues. CDR3: CASSSGTTSTDTQYF. The DNA of the CDR3 is TGCGCCAGCAGCTCAGGGACAACGAGCACAGATACGCAGTATTTT.

There are a few counts of this clonotype. The chain joins TRBV12-3 or TRBV12-4 to TRBJ2-1; 8 bases match TRBD2. The CDR3 has 15 residues. Losses at the gene ends were 1 base for V and 8 bases for J; bases not matched to a gene: 7. The CDR3 spells CASSLVREGLYEQFF. The CDR3 DNA follows: TGTGCCAGCAGTTTAGTACGGGAGGGTCTGTATGAGCAGTTCTTC.

Ten or more counts support this clonotype. The chain carries TRBV15 and TRBJ2-1, with a tentative D call TRBD2 (5 bases). V dropped 6 bases and J dropped 4 bases, with 16 bases sitting between them. The germline V gene encodes CDR1 LNHNV and CDR2 YYDKDF (reference sequence). The CDR3 sequence is 15 residues long. The CDR3 coding sequence is TGTGCCACCAGAAGTTACCGACTACGATACAATGAGCAGTTCTTC. Translated, it gives CATRSYRLRYNEQFF.

The rearrangement uses TRBV29-1 and TRBJ2-3; D is unresolved. The V gene lost 2 bases and the J gene lost 14 bases, with 20 bases spanning the gap. The CDR3 contains 13 residues. Germline V gene lookup returns CDR1 SQVTM and CDR2 ANQGSEA. CDR3 DNA: TGCAGCGTTGAACTACACGGCCTACTGCGACGGTATTTT. The encoded protein is CSVELHGLLRRYF.

This clonotype has more than one count but fewer than ten. The chain combines TRBV27 with TRBJ2-1, with D maybe TRBD2 (5 bases). Germline CDR1 and CDR2: MNHEY and SMNVEV (reference sequence). Deletions cut 2 bases from V and 1 base from J, with 12 bases between. The CDR3 consists of 16 residues. CDR3 sequence: CASSLDGNPSYNEQFF. The CDR3 nucleotides read TGTGCCAGCAGTTTAGACGGGAACCCTTCCTACAATGAGCAGTTCTTC.

This clonotype was counted between two and nine times. This rearrangement joins TRBV20-1 to TRBJ2-7; 9 bases match TRBD1. The CDR3 extends over 15 amino acids. Germline-derived CDR1 and CDR2 are DFQATT and SNEGSKA (reference sequence). Losses at the gene ends were 5 bases for V and 5 bases for J; bases not matched to a gene: 13. CDR3 in amino acids: CSASRFGTGNNEQYF. In DNA, the CDR3 is TGCAGTGCTTCTAGGTTTGGGACAGGGAACAACGAGCAGTACTTC.

The chain uses TRBV11-2 and TRBJ2-3; no reliable D call. V was clipped by 4 bases and J by 8 bases, with 4 bases between them. The CDR3 covers 10 residues. The germline V gene encodes CDR1 SGHAT and CDR2 FQNNGV. CDR3 loop: CASSSFTQYF. The CDR3 DNA reads as TGTGCCAGCAGCTCATTTACGCAGTATTTT.

The rearrangement joins TRBV10-3 to TRBJ2-3, with 12 bases identical to TRBD2. The CDR3 covers 17 residues. With 7 bases clipped from V and 4 bases from J, the junction kept 12 bases outside the gene matches. Germline CDR1 is ENHRY and CDR2 is SYGVKD. The CDR3 reads CAINRGLAGSTPDTQYF. As DNA, the CDR3 is TGTGCCATCAACCGAGGACTAGCGGGAAGCACACCAGATACGCAGTATTTT.

This chain joins TRBV20-1 and TRBJ1-1, with D tentatively TRBD1 (5 bases). The CDR3 is 15 residues long. V shed 1 base and J shed 2 bases, with 14 bases lying between them. Germline CDR1 is DFQATT and CDR2 is SNEGSKA (reference sequence). The CDR3 nucleotides read TGCAGTGCTAGAGGACAGTCATGGGGTAACACTGAAGCTTTCTTT. Protein: CSARGQSWGNTEAFF.

This clonotype was detected many times. This could be a read error, since a much larger clone is one nucleotide away. This chain links TRBV5-1 with TRBJ2-3; the match to TRBD1 covers 7 bases. Germline CDR1 and CDR2: SGHRS and YFSETQ. CDR3 length equals 14 residues. J lost 2 bases, V lost 0 bases, and 0 bases had no gene match. CDR3 loop: CASSLEGATDTQYF. In DNA form, the CDR3 reads TGCGCCAGCAGCTTGGAGGGGGCCACAGATACGCAGTATTTT.

The V and J genes are TRBV7-3 and TRBJ2-1; 9 nucleotides agree with TRBD2. Germline CDR1 SGHTA, CDR2 FQGTGA. The CDR3 extends over 15 amino acids. Germline trimming cut 5 bases from V and 5 bases from J; bases unmatched to any gene: 7. CDR3 protein: CASSHGTSLNNEQFF. The CDR3 DNA reads as TGTGCCAGCAGCCACGGGACTAGCCTCAACAATGAGCAGTTCTTC.

This clonotype came up a few times. The genes are TRBV5-1 and TRBJ2-3; 15 nucleotides line up with TRBD2. CDR1 SGHRS and CDR2 YFSETQ come from the germline V gene. Losses at the gene ends were 2 bases for V and 7 bases for J; bases not matched to a gene: 5. The CDR3 consists of 16 residues. CDR3 amino acids: CASSLGTSGRSYTQYF. The CDR3 coding sequence is TGCGCCAGCAGCTTAGGGACTAGCGGGAGGTCTTATACGCAGTATTTT. Based on the CDR3 plus reference TRBV5-1 and TRBJ2-3, the full variable domain is KAGVTQTPRYLIKTRGQQVTLSCSPISGHRSVSWYQQTPGQGLQFLFEYFSETQRNKGNFPGRFSGRQFSNSRSEMNVSTLELGDSALYLCASSLGTSGRSYTQYFGPGTRLTVL.

A note on this clonotype: Being one base from a much bigger clone, this may be a read error. V gene TRBV29-1 combines with J gene TRBJ1-1; D ambiguous. This CDR3 is 10 amino acids long. Trimming took 4 bases from V and 6 from J, leaving 6 bases between them. Germline V gene lookup returns CDR1 SQVTM and CDR2 ANQGSEA. CDR3 sequence (DNA): TGCAGCGTTGGGCGGGCTGAAGCTTTCTTT. It codes for CSVGRAEAFF.

The sample holds many counts of this clonotype. The V call is TRBV4-1, the J call TRBJ2-7, with TRBD1 as a possible D gene (5 bases). The CDR3 consists of 13 residues. Trimming took off 1 base at V and 3 bases at J, with 7 bases between the two ends. CDR1 is MGHRA, CDR2 YSYEKL, per germline. The DNA for the CDR3 is TGCGCCAGCAGCCAAGGACAGTACTACGAGCAGTACTTC. It codes for CASSQGQYYEQYF.

CDR3 sequence (DNA): TGTGCCAGCAGCCGGCTGAGCGGGAGGGCCGGAGAGACCCAGTACTTC. Its protein product is CASSRLSGRAGETQYF. This chain links TRBV14 with TRBJ2-5; 10 bases align to TRBD2. Trimming at V came to 4 bases and at J to 4 bases, leaving 9 bases not matched to a gene. The CDR3 runs to 16 residues. CDR1 is SGHDN and CDR2 is FVKESK in the germline V gene. The full variable domain, its missing parts supplied by reference TRBV14 and TRBJ2-5, is EAGVTQFPSHSVIEKGQTVTLRCDPISGHDNLYWYRRVMGKEIKFLLHFVKESKQDESGMPNNRFLAERTGGTYSTLKVQPAELEDSGVYFCASSRLSGRAGETQYFGPGTRLLVL.

The V and J genes are TRBV18 and TRBJ2-7, with 9 bases lining up with TRBD2. Germline assignment: CDR1 KGHSH and CDR2 LQKENI. V lost 3 bases to trimming and J lost 3 bases; unmatched junction nucleotides: 3. The CDR3 is 14 residues long. This CDR3 is CASSPGLANYEQYF. CDR3 sequence (DNA): TGTGCCAGCTCACCGGGACTAGCTAACTACGAGCAGTACTTC.

V and J are TRBV29-1 and TRBJ2-7, with D tentatively TRBD1 or TRBD2 (6 bases each). The length of the CDR3 is 12 residues. Per germline, CDR1 SQVTM and CDR2 ANQGSEA. Trimming shortened V by 4 bases and J by 5 bases, and 12 bases separated the two germline ends. The CDR3 DNA is TGCAGCGTTGGTTCCGGGGGCAACGAGCAGTACTTC. Protein sequence: CSVGSGGNEQYF.

This rearrangement joins TRBV7-9 to TRBJ2-1; D is perhaps TRBD2 (5 bases). The CDR3 is 17 amino acids. The V gene lost 5 bases and the J gene lost 12 bases, with 29 bases spanning the gap. Germline V lookup: CDR1 SEHNR, CDR2 FQNEAQ (reference sequence). The CDR3 coding sequence is TGTGCCAGCAGCCCCCTTGAGGGTTCACGGAGTAGACGGGTGCAGTTCTTC. It encodes CASSPLEGSRSRRVQFF.

The chain combines TRBV5-1 with TRBJ2-1, with a possible D match to TRBD2 (7 bases). Germline CDR1 and CDR2: SGHRS and YFSETQ. The CDR3 is 16 residues long. Trimming pared 7 bases from V and 4 bases from J, leaving 21 bases between. The CDR3 bases are TGCGCCAGCGGGGGCGGGAGTCACGGGTTTTACAATGAGCAGTTCTTC. It codes for CASGGGSHGFYNEQFF.

The genes are TRBV12-3 or TRBV12-4 and TRBJ2-1; 7 nucleotides line up with TRBD2. V lost 5 bases, J lost 8 bases, and 3 bases stayed unmatched. CDR3 length: 12 amino acids. CDR3 sequence (DNA): TGTGCCAGCAGTCCCGCGGGGGATGAGCAGTTCTTC. Amino acid sequence: CASSPAGDEQFF.

This clonotype was seen only once. The J gene is TRBJ2-2, the V gene TRBV27; the D call may be TRBD1 or TRBD2 (6 bases each). The CDR3 has 14 residues. The V gene lost 8 bases and the J gene lost 5 bases, with 15 bases spanning the gap. Germline-derived CDR1 and CDR2 are MNHEY and SMNVEV (reference sequence). The CDR3: CASREHRATGELFF. CDR3 coding DNA: TGTGCCAGCCGGGAGCACAGGGCAACCGGGGAGCTGTTTTTT.